A selection of T cell receptor beta chains follows, all from one sample in a study of blood T cells in healthy people across ages. In TCRdb, the 5' RACE reads were re-called with MiXCR into one record per CDR3 protein. The sample carries around 970,000 distinct CDR3 sequences, roughly half recorded once. Sequenced material: blood. These receptors were obtained from a woman aged 60-75 years in good health. Both conserved end residues are part of each CDR3. Each record gives: CDR3 length, V gene, CDR3 protein.

14 TRBV6-2/TRBV6-3 CASTAWGLEETQYF
15 TRBV4-2 CASSPVSGTPYEQYF
14 TRBV6-1 CASRWTGPTSPLHF
16 TRBV6-6 CASTDEPGLPEETQYF
14 TRBV20-1 CSASFGQLNTEAFF
14 TRBV4-2 CASRGTPNNEKLFF
13 TRBV3-1 CASSQLTENIQYF
13 TRBV20-1 CSAADTGVRTQYF
14 TRBV12-3/TRBV12-4 CASSAHGGANEQFF
13 TRBV20-1 CSARLTNRDEQYF
14 TRBV7-2 CASSSYLISYEQYF
12 TRBV5-6 CASIPRREIEYF
15 TRBV3-1 CASSQGSGTDYGYTF
13 TRBV4-1 CASSQPQHSPLHF
14 TRBV6-6 CASSSTSGSSEQFF
13 TRBV29-1 CSVEVGRDYEQYF
15 TRBV4-2 CASSQGTGPPYEQYF
13 TRBV11-2 CASSLIGLGEQYF
14 TRBV12-3/TRBV12-4 CASSLSGRQETQFF
15 TRBV6-6 CARFILGLADYEQYF
18 TRBV5-1 CASSKTYGTSGTHNEQFF
13 TRBV6-6 CATWTSATYEQYF
13 TRBV5-1 CASSLLGVYEQYF
15 TRBV7-9 CASSAPAASGSAQYF
15 TRBV6-5 CASSTDGSPYNEQFF
14 TRBV9 CASSVVIAGNEQFF
16 TRBV4-2 CASSQEKGGQSDEQFF
13 TRBV10-3 CAISEGLGETQYF
15 TRBV18 CASSPRRASGNEQFF
13 TRBV27 CASSFWVTAEQFF
19 TRBV6-5 CASSYRQIASGGSTDTQYF
11 TRBV20-1 CSASSENIQYF
15 TRBV10-3 CAISESGVSTDTQYF
15 TRBV6-5 CASTETGQGKETQYF
16 TRBV4-3 CASSQEFASRLYEQYF
12 TRBV7-8 CASSMQGAGAFF
17 TRBV20-1 CSAFEAGVGVRGGEQYF
14 TRBV5-1 CASSLASREYEQYF
12 TRBV28 CASSLLLTEQYF
13 TRBV6-2/TRBV6-3 CASSYREPSEQYF
14 TRBV29-1 CSVPPGQLLNEQYF
12 TRBV29-1 CSVGTGFYGYTF
12 TRBV6-5 CASSTSSYEQYF
13 TRBV6-4 CASSDASGGTQYF
17 TRBV2 CASDSWTSGRPAGTQYF
11 TRBV29-1 CSVERSYEQYF